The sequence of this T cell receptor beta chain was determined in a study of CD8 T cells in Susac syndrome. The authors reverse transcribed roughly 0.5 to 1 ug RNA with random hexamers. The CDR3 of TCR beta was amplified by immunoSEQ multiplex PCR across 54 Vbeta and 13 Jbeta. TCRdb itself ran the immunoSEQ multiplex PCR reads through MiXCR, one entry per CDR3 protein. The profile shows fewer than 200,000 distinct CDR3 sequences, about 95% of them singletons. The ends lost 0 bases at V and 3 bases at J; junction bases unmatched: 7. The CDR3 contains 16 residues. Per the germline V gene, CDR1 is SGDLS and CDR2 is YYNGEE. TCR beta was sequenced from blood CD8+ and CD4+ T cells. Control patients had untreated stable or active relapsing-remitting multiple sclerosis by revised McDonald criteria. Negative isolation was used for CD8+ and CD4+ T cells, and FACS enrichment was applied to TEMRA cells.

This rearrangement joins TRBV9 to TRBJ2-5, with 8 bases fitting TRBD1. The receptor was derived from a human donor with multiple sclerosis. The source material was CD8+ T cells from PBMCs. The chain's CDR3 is CASSVGQGLMEETQYF. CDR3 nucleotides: TGTGCCAGCAGCGTAGGACAGGGGTTGATGGAAGAGACCCAGTACTTC.